Detailed here is one T cell receptor (beta chain). The data belong to a study of T cell clonotyping in hematopoietic cell transplantation. TCRdb keeps only in-frame clones here, not all; method: immunoSEQ multiplex PCR. The table includes about 43,000 clones, about 95% detected once. V was clipped by 5 bases and J by 5 bases; unmatched bases: 5. This CDR3 has 14 residues. CDR1 is SGHAT, CDR2 FQNNGV, per germline. The chain links TRBV11-2 to TRBJ1-4; 7 bases map to TRBD1. The sequencing sample was made of peripheral blood mononuclear cells. This TCR derives from a man in his thirties or forties in good health. Some clones in this sample may be carry-over from other donors' samples. Here the CDR3 DNA reads TGTGCCAGCAGCCGGGGACAGAAGAATGAAAAACTGTTTTTT. It encodes CASSRGQKNEKLFF.